Listed below are T cell receptor beta chains from one sample, sequenced in a study of CD8+CD57+ T cells in acquired aplastic anemia. Via MiXCR, TCRdb re-called the reads, giving one row per CDR3 protein. The table has hundreds of thousands of distinct CDR3 sequences, around 30% seen once; the top ten hold 0.82%. Sequencing input: sorted CD4+, CD8+, or CD8+CD57+ T cells (not recorded which) from PBMCs. The receptors originated from a human donor with aplastic anemia. Both conserved end residues are trimmed from each CDR3.

V,CDR3
TRBV28,ASRKTDRVSEQY
TRBV10-1,ASSRDRGLGNTIY
TRBV7-2,ASSYNWGYQETQY
TRBV2,AGGTVNTEAF
TRBV2,ATTYGLRQETQY
TRBV6-1,ASSEALKDYGYT
TRBV9,ASSVRQGANTEAF
TRBV27,ASSFSGSSAKNIQY
TRBV19,ASSSRVSQPQH
TRBV20-1,SARSSGGELF
TRBV12-3/TRBV12-4,ASIQGLANYGYT
TRBV2,ASQSGVAYEQY
TRBV19,AAGTGGRTGELF
TRBV7-2,ASSSWTGGNSPLH
TRBV10-3,AISRDSVPYEQY
TRBV12-5,ASGLVPAQLAYGYT
TRBV29-1,SVEMAGGRHEQF
TRBV4-2,ASSQEGGTGELF
TRBV14,ASSQDLMDTEAF
TRBV6-5,ASSYSILRDMTLH
TRBV9,ASSVGGGGVNTEAF
TRBV19,ATGQASSGNT
TRBV20-1,SARQGGTEAF
TRBV6-1,ASTGRGGEKLF
TRBV25-1,ASNTLGMDGGQSPLH
TRBV20-1,SARSDRTPYGYT
TRBV25-1,ASSDSLLVGTGTYEQY
TRBV3-1,ASSHLSLNTEAF
TRBV5-1,ASSLFRGLGNEQF
TRBV20-1,SAQANTEAF
TRBV9,ASSVDVASSTEAF
TRBV6-5,ASSYGTGNSPLH
TRBV20-1,SARLAGRVNEQF
TRBV15,ATSSGGTGLDEQY
TRBV7-6,ASSLGSGEAF
TRBV2,ASSLSQTGRELF
TRBV7-6,ASSTPTGGQKGYT
TRBV24-1,ASSPSGSGELF